Below, one TCR beta chain is given with its context. The table came from immunoSEQ multiplex PCR; TCRdb's copy has only in-frame clones and leaves some out. The sample lists some 150,000 clones; roughly 85% were seen once. Trimming at V came to 4 bases and at J to 4 bases, leaving 15 bases not matched to a gene. This CDR3 is 17 amino acids long. Germline CDR1 SGHNT, CDR2 YYREEE (reference sequence). The data are from a study of blood T cell repertoires in COVID-19. J is TRBJ2-3 and V is TRBV5-4, with 7 bases that match TRBD2. Sequencing input: PBMCs or T cells enriched from blood (not recorded which). The source of this sequence is a middle-aged man who had recovered from COVID-19. The DNA for the CDR3 is TGTGCCAGCAGCAGCGGGACCGAGCTCTACAATCCAGATACGCAGTATTTT. It translates to CASSSGTELYNPDTQYF.